Following are 6 T cell receptor beta chains from one sample sequenced in a study of blood T cells in healthy people across ages. The authors ran a second PCR of 7 to 11 cycles using a sample-barcoded 5' primer and a J-beta primer mix. TCRdb used MiXCR to reprocess the 5' RACE reads, holding one entry per CDR3 protein. The sample includes approximately 290,000 distinct CDR3 sequences, around 29% of them seen just once. Specimen: blood. The receptor set was obtained from a woman aged 65 to 85 in good health.

This clonotype was counted between two and nine times. The chain is built from TRBV29-1 and TRBJ2-5; possible D gene TRBD1, 6 bases. Between the trimmed V and J ends, which lost 2 bases and 5 bases, there was a span of 21 bases. CDR1 is SQVTM, CDR2 ANQGSEA, per germline. This CDR3 has 16 amino acids. This CDR3 reads CSVESRVVQGGETQYF. CDR3 DNA sequence: TGCAGCGTTGAAAGTCGGGTCGTACAGGGTGGGGAGACCCAGTACTTC.

This clonotype has a handful of counts. The J gene is TRBJ2-5, the V gene TRBV20-1, with D unresolved. The J call may be faulty, since TRBJ2-1 better matches the DNA end. Germline-derived CDR1 and CDR2 are DFQATT and SNEGSKA (reference sequence). This CDR3 spans 11 amino acids. The CDR3 loop reads CSAPERNEQFF. CDR3 sequence (DNA): TGCAGTGCTCCCGAACGCAATGAGCAGTTCTTC.

This clonotype was detected a few times. The DNA for the CDR3 is TGTGCCAGCAGCTTAACGTATTCTAGCGCCTACAATGAGCAGTTCTTC. This codes for CASSLTYSSAYNEQFF. J is TRBJ2-1 and V is TRBV7-3, with TRBD2 as a possible D gene (6 bases). This CDR3 comprises 16 residues. The germline CDR1 and CDR2 sequences are SGHTA and FQGTGA. The V gene lost 0 bases and the J gene lost 2 bases, with 11 bases spanning the gap.

The CDR3 here is CASSRNDEEGGYGYTF. The CDR3 nucleotides are TGCGCCAGCAGCCGAAACGATGAAGAGGGCGGGTATGGCTACACCTTC. J is TRBJ1-2 and V is TRBV4-3; D is unresolved. V lost 4 bases, J lost 5 bases, and 20 bases lay in between. The CDR3 covers 16 residues. From germline, CDR1 is LGHNA and CDR2 YSLEER.

The table lists this clonotype with a few counts. The chain is built from TRBV3-1 and TRBJ1-4; D is perhaps TRBD1 (5 bases). The CDR3 loop spans 15 amino acids. V was trimmed by 4 bases and J by 3 bases, leaving 12 bases between them. In germline, CDR1 is LGHDT, CDR2 YNNKEL (reference sequence). The CDR3 protein is CASSLKGLPNEKLFF. CDR3 nucleotide sequence: TGTGCCAGCAGCCTTAAGGGGTTACCTAATGAAAAACTGTTTTTT.

This clonotype was detected a few times. The rearrangement uses TRBV7-3 and TRBJ2-5; TRBD2 is a possible D gene (5 bases). The DNA end is more similar to TRBJ2-1, so the J call may be wrong. Per germline, CDR1 SGHTA and CDR2 FQGTGA. CDR3 length equals 14 residues. CDR3 loop: CASSPSVTAGEQFF. The CDR3 nucleotides read TGTGCCAGCAGCCCAAGCGTGACCGCGGGTGAGCAGTTCTTC.